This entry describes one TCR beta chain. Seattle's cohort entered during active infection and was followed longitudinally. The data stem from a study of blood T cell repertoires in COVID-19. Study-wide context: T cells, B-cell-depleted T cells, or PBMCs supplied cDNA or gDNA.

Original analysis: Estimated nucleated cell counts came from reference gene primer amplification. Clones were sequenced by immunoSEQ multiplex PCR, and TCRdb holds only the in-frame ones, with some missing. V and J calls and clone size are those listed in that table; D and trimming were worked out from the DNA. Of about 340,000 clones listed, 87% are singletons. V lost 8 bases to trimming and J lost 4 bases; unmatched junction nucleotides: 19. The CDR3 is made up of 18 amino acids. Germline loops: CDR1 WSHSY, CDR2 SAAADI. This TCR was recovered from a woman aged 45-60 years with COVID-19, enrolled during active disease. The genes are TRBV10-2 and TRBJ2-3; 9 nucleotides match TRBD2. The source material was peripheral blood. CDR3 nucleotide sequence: TGCGCCAGCCTCCTCCCCAGAGGGGTAGCGGGAGATTCAGATACGCAGTATTTT. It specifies CASLLPRGVAGDSDTQYF.